This T cell receptor beta chain was profiled in a study of T cell repertoires in cytomegalovirus infection. Study details: Matching HLA type and CMV infection were both indicated by public TCR beta signatures.

This clonotype was detected many times. Antigen unknown. TCRdb recomputed calls from the reads with MiXCR, one row per CDR3 protein. The top ten hold roughly an eighth of the sample, which has about 450,000 distinct CDR3 sequences, roughly 30% seen once. Study-level results: Based on cumulative public TCR beta family frequency, carriers of CMV plus the relevant HLA were identified. Across the ex vivo response, the dominant clonotypes were HLA-C-restricted CMV-specific TCR beta clonotypes.

CDR1 is SGHVS and CDR2 is FQNEAQ in the germline V gene. The ends were cut back, 5 bases at V and 2 bases at J, with 8 bases in the middle. CDR3 length: 13 residues. The sequenced sample consisted of PBMCs. The receptor's source is a human donor in good health (CMV status not recorded). Some clones in this sample may be carry-over from other donors' samples. The chain employs TRBV7-8 and TRBJ2-3; D is perhaps TRBD2 (5 bases). The CDR3 protein is CASSATTTDTQYF. The CDR3, as DNA: TGTGCCAGCAGCGCGACTACCACAGATACGCAGTATTTT.